This TCR beta chain was retrieved from a study of control samples from healthy donors and cancer patients. CDR1 is SEHNR and CDR2 is FQNEAQ in the germline V gene (reference sequence). V was cut by 5 bases and J by 4 bases, with 9 bases left in between. The CDR3 is made up of 12 amino acids. Repertoires were generated with immunoSEQ multiplex PCR, while TCRdb's copy carries only in-frame clones and drops some. The sample has around 140,000 clones; just under 90% are singletons. Material: PBMCs. The clonotype originates from a man in his fifties or sixties with head and neck cancer. The rearrangement joins TRBV7-9 to TRBJ2-7; D gene unclear. The CDR3 region is CASSTQEYEQYF. CDR3 nucleotides: TGTGCCAGCAGCACCCAGGAATACGAGCAGTACTTC.